Presented here are 2 T cell receptor beta chains from one specimen sequenced in a study of blood T cells in healthy people across ages. Through a sample-barcoded 5' primer and a J-beta primer mix, a second PCR was run for roughly 7 to 11 cycles. MiXCR was run by TCRdb on the 5' RACE reads, yielding one entry per CDR3 protein. The sample has hundreds of thousands of distinct CDR3 sequences, about 30% seen once. The sample taken for sequencing was blood. All receptors come from a woman older than 75 in good health.

This clonotype came up a few times. This chain joins TRBV20-1 and TRBJ1-5; TRBD1 might be the D (5 bases). This CDR3 comprises 14 residues. The germline V gene has CDR1 DFQATT and CDR2 SNEGSKA (reference sequence). Trimming took 5 bases from V and 0 from J, leaving 11 bases between them. The CDR3 sequence: CSAWAGYSNQPQHF. The CDR3 nucleotides read TGCAGTGCTTGGGCAGGGTATAGCAATCAGCCCCAGCATTTT.

The chain joins TRBV18 to TRBJ1-1; D call uncertain. Germline V gives CDR1 KGHSH, CDR2 LQKENI. CDR3 length equals 14 residues. V was shortened by 2 bases and J by 1 base, with 8 bases between the two germline ends. The CDR3 DNA reads TGTGCCAGCTCACCAGTCAAGGGGAACACTGAAGCTTTCTTT. Residues: CASSPVKGNTEAFF.